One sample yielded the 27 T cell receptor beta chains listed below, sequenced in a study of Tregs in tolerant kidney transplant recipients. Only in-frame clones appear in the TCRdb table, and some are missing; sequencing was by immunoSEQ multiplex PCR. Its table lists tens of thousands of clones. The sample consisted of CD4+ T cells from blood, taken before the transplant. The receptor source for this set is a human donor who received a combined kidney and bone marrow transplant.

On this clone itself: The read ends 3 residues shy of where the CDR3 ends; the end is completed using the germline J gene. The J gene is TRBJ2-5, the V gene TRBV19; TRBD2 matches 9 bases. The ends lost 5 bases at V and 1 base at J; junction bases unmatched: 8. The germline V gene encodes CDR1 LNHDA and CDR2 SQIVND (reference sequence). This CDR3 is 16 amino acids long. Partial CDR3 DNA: TGTGCCAGTAGTGTTCGACTAGCGGAAGCCCAAGAGACC. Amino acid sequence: CASSVRLAEAQET. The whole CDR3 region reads CASSVRLAEAQETQYF. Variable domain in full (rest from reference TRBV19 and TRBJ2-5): DGGITQSPKYLFRKEGQNVTLSCEQNLNHDAMYWYRQDPGQGLRLIYYSQIVNDFQKGDIAEGYSVSREKKESFPLTVTSAQKNPTAFYLCASSVRLAEAQETQYFGPGTRLLVL.

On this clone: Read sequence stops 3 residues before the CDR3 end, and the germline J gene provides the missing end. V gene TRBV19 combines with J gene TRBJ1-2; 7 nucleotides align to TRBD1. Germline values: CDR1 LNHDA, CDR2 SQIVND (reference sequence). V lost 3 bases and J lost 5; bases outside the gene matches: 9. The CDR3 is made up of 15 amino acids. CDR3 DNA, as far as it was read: TGTGCCAGTAGTATGGAGGGGGCGAATAGGTATGGC. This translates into CASSMEGANRYG. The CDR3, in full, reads CASSMEGANRYGYTF.

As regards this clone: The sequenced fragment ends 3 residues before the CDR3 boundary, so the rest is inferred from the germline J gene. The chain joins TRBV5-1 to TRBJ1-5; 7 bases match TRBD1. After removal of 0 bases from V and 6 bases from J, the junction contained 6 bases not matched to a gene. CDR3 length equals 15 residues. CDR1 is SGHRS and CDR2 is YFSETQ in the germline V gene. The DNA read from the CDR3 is TGCGCCAGCAGCTTGGGCACAGGGGCCGGTCAGCCC. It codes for CASSLGTGAGQP. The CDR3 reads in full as CASSLGTGAGQPQHF.

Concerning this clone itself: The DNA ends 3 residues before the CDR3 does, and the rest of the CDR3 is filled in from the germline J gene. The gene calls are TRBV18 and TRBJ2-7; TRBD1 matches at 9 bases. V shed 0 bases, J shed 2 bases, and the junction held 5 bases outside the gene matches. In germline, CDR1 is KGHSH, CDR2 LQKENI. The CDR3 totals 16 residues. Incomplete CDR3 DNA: TGTGCCAGCTCACCACCCGGGACAGGGATTCCCTACGAG. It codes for CASSPPGTGIPYE. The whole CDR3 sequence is CASSPPGTGIPYEQYF.

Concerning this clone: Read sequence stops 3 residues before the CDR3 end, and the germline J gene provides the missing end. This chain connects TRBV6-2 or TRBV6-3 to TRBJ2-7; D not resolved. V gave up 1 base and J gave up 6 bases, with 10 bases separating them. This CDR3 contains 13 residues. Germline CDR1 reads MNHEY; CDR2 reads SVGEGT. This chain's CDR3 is CASSYFRVTEQYF. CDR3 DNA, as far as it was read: TGTGCCAGCAGTTACTTTAGGGTCACCGAG.

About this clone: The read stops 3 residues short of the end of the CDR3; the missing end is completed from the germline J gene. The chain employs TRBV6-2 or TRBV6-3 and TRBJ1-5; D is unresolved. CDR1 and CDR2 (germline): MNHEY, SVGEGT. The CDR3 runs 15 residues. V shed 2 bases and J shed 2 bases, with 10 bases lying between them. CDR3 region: CASSYIRSGNQPQHF. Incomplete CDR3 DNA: TGTGCCAGCAGTTACATCAGGTCGGGCAATCAGCCC.

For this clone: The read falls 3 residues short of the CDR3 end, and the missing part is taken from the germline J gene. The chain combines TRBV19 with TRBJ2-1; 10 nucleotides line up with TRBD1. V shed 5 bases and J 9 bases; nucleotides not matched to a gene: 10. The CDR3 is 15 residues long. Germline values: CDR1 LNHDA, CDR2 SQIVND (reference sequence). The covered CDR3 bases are TGTGCCAGTAGTTCCAACCGGGACAGGGGTGGTGAG. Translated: CASSSNRDRGGE. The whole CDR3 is CASSSNRDRGGEQFF.

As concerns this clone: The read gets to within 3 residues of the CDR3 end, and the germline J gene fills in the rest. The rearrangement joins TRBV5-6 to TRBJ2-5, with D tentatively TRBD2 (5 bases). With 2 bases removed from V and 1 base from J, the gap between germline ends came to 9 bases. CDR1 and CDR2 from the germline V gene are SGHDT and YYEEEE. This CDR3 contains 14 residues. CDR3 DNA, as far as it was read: TGTGCCAGCAGCTTCGGGCTAGCCCAAGAGACC. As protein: CASSFGLAQET. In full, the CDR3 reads CASSFGLAQETQYF. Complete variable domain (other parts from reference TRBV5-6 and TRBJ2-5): DAGVTQSPTHLIKTRGQQVTLRCSPKSGHDTVSWYQQALGQGPQFIFQYYEEEERQRGNFPDRFSGHQFPNYSSELNVNALLLGDSALYLCASSFGLAQETQYFGPGTRLLVL.

CDR3 bases read: TGTGCCAGTAGTTTCGGTCCCGGAAACACC. Protein sequence: CASSFGPGNT. The whole CDR3 reads CASSFGPGNTIYF. The rearrangement joins TRBV19 to TRBJ1-3; D gene unclear. Read data end 3 residues before the CDR3 end; the end is taken from the germline J gene. This CDR3 has 13 residues. Germline CDR1 and CDR2: LNHDA and SQIVND (reference sequence). V lost 5 bases to trimming and J lost 4 bases, with 9 bases between them.

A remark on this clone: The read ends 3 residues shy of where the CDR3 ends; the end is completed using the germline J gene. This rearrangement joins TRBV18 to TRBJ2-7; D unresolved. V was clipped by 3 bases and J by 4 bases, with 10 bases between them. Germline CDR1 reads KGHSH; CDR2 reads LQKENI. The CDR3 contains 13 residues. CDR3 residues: CASSPSLAYEQYF. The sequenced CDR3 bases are TGTGCCAGCTCACCCAGTTTAGCTTACGAG.

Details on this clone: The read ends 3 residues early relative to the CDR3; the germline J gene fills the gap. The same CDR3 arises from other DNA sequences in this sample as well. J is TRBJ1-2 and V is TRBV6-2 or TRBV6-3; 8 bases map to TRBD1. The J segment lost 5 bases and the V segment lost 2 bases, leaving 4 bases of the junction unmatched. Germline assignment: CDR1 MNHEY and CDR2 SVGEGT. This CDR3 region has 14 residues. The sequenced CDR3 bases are TGTGCCAGCAGTTACCGCGGACAGGGTTATGGC. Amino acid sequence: CASSYRGQGYG. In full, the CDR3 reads CASSYRGQGYGYTF.

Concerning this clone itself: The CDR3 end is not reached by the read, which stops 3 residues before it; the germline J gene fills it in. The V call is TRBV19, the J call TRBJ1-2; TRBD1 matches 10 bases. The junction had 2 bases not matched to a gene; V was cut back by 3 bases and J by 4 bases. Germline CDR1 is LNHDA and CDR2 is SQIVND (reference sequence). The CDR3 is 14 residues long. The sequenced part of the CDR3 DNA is TGTGCCAGTAGTATGGACAGGGGGGTCTATGGC. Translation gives CASSMDRGVYG. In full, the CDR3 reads CASSMDRGVYGYTF.

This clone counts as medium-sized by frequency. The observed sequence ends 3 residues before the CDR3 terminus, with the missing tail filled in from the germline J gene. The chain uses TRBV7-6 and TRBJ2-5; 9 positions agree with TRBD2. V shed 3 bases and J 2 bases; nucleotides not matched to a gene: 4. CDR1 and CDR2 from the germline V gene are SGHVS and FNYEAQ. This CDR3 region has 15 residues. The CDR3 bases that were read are TGTGCCAGCAGCTTGAGCGGGGGGTTTCAAGAGACC. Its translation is CASSLSGGFQET. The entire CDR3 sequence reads CASSLSGGFQETQYF.

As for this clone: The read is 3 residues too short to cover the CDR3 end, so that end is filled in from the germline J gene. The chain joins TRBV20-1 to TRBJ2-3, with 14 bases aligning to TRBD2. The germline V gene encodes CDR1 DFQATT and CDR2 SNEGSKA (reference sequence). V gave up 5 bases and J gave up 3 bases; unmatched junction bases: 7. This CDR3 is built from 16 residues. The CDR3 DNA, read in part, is TGCAGTGCTCTCGGGGGGACTAGCGGGAGAACAGATACG. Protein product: CSALGGTSGRTDT. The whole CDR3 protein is CSALGGTSGRTDTQYF.

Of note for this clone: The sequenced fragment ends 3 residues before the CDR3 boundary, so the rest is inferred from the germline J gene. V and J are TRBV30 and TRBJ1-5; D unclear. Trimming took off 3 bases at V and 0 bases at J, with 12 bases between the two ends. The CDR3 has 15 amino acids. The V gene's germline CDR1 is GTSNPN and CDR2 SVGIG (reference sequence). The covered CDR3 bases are TGTGCCTGGAGCGTGAACAGTATTAGCAATCAGCCC. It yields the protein CAWSVNSISNQP. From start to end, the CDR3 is CAWSVNSISNQPQHF.

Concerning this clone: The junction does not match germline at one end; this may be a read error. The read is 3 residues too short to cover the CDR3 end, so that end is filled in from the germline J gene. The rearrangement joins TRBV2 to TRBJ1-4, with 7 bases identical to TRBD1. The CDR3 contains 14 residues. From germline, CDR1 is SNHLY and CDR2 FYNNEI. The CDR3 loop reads CASRRDRWNEQLFF. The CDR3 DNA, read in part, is TGTGCCAGCAGGAGGGACAGATGGAATGAACAA.

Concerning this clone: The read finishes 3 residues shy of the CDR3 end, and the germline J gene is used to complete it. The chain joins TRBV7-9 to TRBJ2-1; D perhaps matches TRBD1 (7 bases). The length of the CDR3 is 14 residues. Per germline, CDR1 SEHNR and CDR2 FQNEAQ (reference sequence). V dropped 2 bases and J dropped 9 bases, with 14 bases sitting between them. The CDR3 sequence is CASSLMEGAGEQFF. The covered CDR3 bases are TGTGCCAGCAGCTTAATGGAGGGGGCAGGTGAG.

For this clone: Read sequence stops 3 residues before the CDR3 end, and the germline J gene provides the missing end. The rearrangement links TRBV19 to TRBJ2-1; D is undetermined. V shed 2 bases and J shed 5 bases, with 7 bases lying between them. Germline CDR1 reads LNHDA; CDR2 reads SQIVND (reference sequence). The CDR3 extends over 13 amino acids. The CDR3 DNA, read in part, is TGTGCCAGTAGTATAACTTCGGACAATGAG. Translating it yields CASSITSDNE. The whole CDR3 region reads CASSITSDNEQFF.

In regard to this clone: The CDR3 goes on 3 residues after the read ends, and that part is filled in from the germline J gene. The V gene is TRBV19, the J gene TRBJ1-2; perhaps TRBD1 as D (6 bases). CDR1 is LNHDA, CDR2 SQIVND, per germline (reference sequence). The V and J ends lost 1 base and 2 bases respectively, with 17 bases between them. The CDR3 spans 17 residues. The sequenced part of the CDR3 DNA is TGTGCCAGTAGTATAGGAGGCTCAGGGGCCACCAACTATGGC. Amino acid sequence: CASSIGGSGATNYG. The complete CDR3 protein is CASSIGGSGATNYGYTF. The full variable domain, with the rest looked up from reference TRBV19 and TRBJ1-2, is DGGITQSPKYLFRKEGQNVTLSCEQNLNHDAMYWYRQDPGQGLRLIYYSQIVNDFQKGDIAEGYSVSREKKESFPLTVTSAQKNPTAFYLCASSIGGSGATNYGYTFGSGTRLTVV.

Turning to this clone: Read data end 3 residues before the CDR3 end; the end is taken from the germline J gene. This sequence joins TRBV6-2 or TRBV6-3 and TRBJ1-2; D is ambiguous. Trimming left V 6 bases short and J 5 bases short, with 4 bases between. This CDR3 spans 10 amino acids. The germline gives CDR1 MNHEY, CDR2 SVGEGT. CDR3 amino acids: CASSNYGYTF. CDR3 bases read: TGTGCCAGCAGCAATTATGGC.

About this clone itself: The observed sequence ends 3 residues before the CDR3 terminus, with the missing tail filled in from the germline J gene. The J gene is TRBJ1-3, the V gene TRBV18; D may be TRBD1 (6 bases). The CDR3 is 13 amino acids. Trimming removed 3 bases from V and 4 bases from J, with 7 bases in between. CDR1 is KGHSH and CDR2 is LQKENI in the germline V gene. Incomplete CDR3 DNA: TGTGCCAGCTCACCCGGACAGGGAAACACC. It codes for CASSPGQGNT. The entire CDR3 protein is CASSPGQGNTIYF. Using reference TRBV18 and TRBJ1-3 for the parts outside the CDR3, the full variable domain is NAGVMQNPRHLVRRRGQEARLRCSPMKGHSHVYWYRQLPEEGLKFMVYLQKENIIDESGMPKERFSAEFPKEGPSILRIQQVVRGDSAAYFCASSPGQGNTIYFGEGSWLTVV.

CDR3 protein: CASSQGRRGQETQYF. The DNA read from the CDR3 is TGTGCCAGCAGCCAAGGGAGAAGGGGGCAAGAGACC. The chain carries TRBV14 and TRBJ2-5; D might be TRBD1 (6 bases). The DNA ends 3 residues before the CDR3 does, and the rest of the CDR3 is filled in from the germline J gene. The germline V and J ends were trimmed by 1 base and 2 bases, with 11 bases remaining between them. This CDR3 comprises 15 residues. Germline loops: CDR1 SGHDN, CDR2 FVKESK.

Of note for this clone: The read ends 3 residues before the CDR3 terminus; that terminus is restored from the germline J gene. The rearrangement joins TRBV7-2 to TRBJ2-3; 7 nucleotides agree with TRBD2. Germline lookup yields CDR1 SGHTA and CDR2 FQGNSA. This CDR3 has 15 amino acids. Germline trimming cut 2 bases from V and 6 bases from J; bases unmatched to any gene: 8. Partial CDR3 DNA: TGTGCCAGCAGCTTACTTTGGGGGGGTGAGGATACG. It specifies CASSLLWGGEDT. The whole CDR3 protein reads CASSLLWGGEDTQYF.

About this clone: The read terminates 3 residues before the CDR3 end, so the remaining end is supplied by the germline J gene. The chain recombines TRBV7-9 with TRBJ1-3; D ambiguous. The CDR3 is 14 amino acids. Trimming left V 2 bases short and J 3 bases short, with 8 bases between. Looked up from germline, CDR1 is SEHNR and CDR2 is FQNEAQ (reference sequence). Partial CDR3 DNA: TGTGCCAGCAGCTTAATTATACTTGGAAACACC. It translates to CASSLIILGNT. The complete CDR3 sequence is CASSLIILGNTIYF.

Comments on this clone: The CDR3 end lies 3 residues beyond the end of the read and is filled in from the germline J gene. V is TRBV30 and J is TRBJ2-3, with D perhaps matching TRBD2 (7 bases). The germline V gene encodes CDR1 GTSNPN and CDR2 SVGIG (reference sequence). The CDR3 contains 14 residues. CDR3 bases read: TGTGCCTGGACCCGCCCCCCCAGGGGAGGGACG. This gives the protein CAWTRPPRGGT. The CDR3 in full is CAWTRPPRGGTQYF. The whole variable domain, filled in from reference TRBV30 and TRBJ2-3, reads SQTIHQWPATLVQPVGSPLSLECTVEGTSNPNLYWYRQAAGRGLQLLFYSVGIGQISSEVPQNLSASRPQDRQFILSSKKLLLSDSGFYLCAWTRPPRGGTQYFGPGTRLTVL.

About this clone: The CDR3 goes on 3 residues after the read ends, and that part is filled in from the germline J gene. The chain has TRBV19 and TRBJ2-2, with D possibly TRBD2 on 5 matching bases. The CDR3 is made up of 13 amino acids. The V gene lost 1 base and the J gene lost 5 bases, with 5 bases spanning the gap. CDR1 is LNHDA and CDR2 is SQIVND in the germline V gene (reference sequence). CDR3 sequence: CASSIGGTGELFF. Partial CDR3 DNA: TGTGCCAGTAGTATAGGAGGGACCGGGGAG.

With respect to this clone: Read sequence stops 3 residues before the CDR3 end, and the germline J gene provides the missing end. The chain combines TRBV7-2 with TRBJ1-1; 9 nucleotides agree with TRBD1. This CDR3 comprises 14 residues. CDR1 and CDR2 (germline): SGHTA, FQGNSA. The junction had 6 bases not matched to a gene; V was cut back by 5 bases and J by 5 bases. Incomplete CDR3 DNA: TGTGCCAGCAGCCCACAGGGGGCGTGGACTGAA. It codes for CASSPQGAWTE. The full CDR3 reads CASSPQGAWTEAFF.